This T cell receptor beta chain was identified in a study of regulatory T cells in long-lasting Graves disease. Trimming took off 2 bases at V and 6 bases at J, with 8 bases between the two ends. The CDR3 is 12 residues long. CDR1 is LNHDA, CDR2 SQIVND, per germline (reference sequence). Time point: newly diagnosed GD, antithyroid drugs for less than 3 months. PBMCs were the source of the RNA used for TCR sequencing. This clonotype occurred a few times. Libraries of TCR beta came from iRepertoire HTBI primers plus Arm-PCR of CDR3 regions. TCRdb called the multiplex PCR reads again in MiXCR, with one record for every CDR3 protein. Altogether roughly 500,000 distinct CDR3 sequences are present, roughly 14% being singletons, with the ten largest covering roughly 9.7%. These data were also reused for a study on T cells in Graves' hyperthyroidism and ophthalmopathy.

This TCR derives from a man aged 25-40 years with Graves disease. The rearrangement joins TRBV19 to TRBJ2-7; no clear D gene. Sample: peripheral blood mononuclear cells (PBMCs), taken at new diagnosis, from a patient treated with antithyroid drugs. The CDR3 region is CASSILDGEQYF. CDR3 nucleotide sequence: TGTGCCAGTAGTATACTGGACGGCGAGCAGTACTTC.